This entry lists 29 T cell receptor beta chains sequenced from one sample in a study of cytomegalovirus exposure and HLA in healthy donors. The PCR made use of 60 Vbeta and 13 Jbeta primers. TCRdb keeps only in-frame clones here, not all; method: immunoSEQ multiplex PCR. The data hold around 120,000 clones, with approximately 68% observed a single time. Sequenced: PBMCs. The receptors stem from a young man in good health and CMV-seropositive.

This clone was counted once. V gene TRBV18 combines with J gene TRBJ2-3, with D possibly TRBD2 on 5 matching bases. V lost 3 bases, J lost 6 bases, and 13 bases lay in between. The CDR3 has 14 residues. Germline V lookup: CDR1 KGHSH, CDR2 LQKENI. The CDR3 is CASSPPGVTDTQYF. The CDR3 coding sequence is TGTGCCAGCTCACCTCCCGGGGTGACGGATACGCAGTATTTT.

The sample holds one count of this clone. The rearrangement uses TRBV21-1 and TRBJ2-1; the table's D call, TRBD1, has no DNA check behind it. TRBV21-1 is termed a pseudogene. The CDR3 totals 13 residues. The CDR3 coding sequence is TGTGCCAGCGTCAACCAGGGCTACAATGAGCAGTTCTTC. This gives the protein CASVNQGYNEQFF.

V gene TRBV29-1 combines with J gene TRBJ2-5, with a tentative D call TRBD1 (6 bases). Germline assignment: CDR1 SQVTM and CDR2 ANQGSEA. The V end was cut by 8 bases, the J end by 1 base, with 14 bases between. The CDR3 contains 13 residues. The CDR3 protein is CSFGQSFQETQYF. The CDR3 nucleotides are TGCAGCTTCGGACAGAGCTTCCAAGAGACCCAGTACTTC.

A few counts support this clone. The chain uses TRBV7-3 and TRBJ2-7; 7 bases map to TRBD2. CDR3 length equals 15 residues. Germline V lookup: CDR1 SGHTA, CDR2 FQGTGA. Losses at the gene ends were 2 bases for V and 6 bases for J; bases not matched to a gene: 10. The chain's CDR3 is CASSLGSSGILEQYF. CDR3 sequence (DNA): TGTGCCAGCAGCTTAGGGTCCAGCGGGATCCTCGAGCAGTACTTC.

Written as DNA, the CDR3 is TGTGCCAGCAGCAAAGAGAGGGCCAGGCCTGACACAGATACGCAGTATTTT. Amino acids: CASSKERARPDTDTQYF. The chain carries TRBV21-1 and TRBJ2-3; TRBD2 is taken as the D call from the table, unchecked against the DNA. TRBV21-1 is deemed a pseudogene. The CDR3 runs 17 residues.

CDR3 in amino acids: CASSYNSPGNHAGELFF. CDR3 DNA sequence: TGCGCCAGCAGTTACAACTCACCGGGGAATCACGCCGGGGAGCTGTTTTTT. The chain combines TRBV4-1 with TRBJ2-2; weak D call: TRBD2 (5 bases). Germline lookup yields CDR1 MGHRA and CDR2 YSYEKL. The CDR3 loop spans 17 amino acids. V lost 6 bases and J lost 6, with 23 bases in between.

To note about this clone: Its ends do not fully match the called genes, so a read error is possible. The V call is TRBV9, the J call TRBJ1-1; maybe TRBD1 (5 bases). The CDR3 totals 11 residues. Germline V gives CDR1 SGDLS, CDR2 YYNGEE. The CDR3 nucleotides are TGTGCCAGCAGCTCCAGAGATGGGGCTTCCTTT. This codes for CASSSRDGASF.

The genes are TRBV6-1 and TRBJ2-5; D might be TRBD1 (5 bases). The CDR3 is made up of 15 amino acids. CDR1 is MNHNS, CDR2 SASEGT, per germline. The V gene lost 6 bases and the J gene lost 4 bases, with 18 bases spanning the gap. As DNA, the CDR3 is TGTGCCAGCAGGCCAAGGTTAGGGGATCGAGAGACCCAGTACTTC. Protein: CASRPRLGDRETQYF.

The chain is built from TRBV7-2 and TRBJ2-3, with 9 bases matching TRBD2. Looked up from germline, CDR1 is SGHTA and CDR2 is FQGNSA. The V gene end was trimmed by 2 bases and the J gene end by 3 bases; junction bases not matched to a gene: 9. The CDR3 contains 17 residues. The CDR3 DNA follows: TGTGCCAGCAGCTTATCATATAGCGGGAGTCGGACAGATACGCAGTATTTT. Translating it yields CASSLSYSGSRTDTQYF.

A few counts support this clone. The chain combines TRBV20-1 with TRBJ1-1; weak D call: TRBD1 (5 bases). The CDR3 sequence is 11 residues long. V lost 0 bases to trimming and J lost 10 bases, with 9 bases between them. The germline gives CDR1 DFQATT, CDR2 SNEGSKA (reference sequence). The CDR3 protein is CSARDRERAFF. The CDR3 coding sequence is TGCAGTGCTAGAGACAGGGAAAGAGCTTTCTTT.

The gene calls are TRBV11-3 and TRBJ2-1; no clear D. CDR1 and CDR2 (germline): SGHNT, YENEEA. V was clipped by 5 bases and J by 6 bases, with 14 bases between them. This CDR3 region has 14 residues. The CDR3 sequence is CASSLGSLGNEQFF. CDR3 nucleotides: TGTGCCAGCAGCCTCGGGTCCCTAGGCAATGAGCAGTTCTTC.

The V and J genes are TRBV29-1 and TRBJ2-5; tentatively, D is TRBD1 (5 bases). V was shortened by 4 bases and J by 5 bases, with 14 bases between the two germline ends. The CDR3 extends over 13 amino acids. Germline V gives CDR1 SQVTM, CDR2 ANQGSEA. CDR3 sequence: CSVGTSSQETQYF. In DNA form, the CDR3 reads TGCAGCGTTGGGACAAGTAGTCAGGAGACCCAGTACTTC. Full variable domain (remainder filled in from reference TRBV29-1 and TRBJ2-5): SAVISQKPSRDICQRGTSLTIQCQVDSQVTMMFWYRQQPGQSLTLIATANQGSEATYESGFVIDKFPISRPNLTFSTLTVSNMSPEDSSIYLCSVGTSSQETQYFGPGTRLLVL.

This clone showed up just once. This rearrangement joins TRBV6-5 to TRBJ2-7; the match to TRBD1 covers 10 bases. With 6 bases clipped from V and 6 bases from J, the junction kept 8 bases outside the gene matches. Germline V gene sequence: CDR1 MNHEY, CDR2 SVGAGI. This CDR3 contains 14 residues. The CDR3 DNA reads TGTGCCAGCAGCCCCGGGACAGGGGCAATCGAGCAGTACTTC. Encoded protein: CASSPGTGAIEQYF.

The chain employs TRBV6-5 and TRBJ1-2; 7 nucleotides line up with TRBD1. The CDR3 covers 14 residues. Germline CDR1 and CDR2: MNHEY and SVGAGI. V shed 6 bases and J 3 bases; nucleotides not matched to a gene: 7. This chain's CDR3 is CASSPQGWDYGYTF. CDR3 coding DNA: TGTGCCAGCAGCCCACAGGGGTGGGACTATGGCTACACCTTC.

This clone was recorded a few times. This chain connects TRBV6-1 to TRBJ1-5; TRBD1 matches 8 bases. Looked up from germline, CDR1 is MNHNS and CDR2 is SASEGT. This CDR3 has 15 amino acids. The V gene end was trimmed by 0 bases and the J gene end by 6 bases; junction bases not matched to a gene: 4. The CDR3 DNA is TGTGCCAGCAGTGAAGCGGCAGGGGGCATTCAGCCCCAGCATTTT. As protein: CASSEAAGGIQPQHF.

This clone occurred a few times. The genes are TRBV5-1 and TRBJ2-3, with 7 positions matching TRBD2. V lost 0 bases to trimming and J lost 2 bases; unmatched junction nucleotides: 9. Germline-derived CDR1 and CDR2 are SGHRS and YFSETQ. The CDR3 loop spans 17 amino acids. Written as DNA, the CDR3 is TGCGCCAGCAGCTTGGCCCGAGCGGGACTTAACACAGATACGCAGTATTTT. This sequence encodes CASSLARAGLNTDTQYF.

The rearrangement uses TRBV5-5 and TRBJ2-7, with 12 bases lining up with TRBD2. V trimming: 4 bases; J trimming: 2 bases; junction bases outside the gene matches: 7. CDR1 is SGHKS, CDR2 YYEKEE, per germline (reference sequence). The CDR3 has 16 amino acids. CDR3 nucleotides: TGTGCCAGCAGCCAGGGACTAGCGGGCCCCACCTACGAGCAGTACTTC. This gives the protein CASSQGLAGPTYEQYF.

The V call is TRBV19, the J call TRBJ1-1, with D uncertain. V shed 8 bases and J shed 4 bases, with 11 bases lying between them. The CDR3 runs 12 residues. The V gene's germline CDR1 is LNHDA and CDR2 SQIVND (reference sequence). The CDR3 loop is CASQDYRTEAFF. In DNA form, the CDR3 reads TGTGCCAGTCAAGACTATCGCACTGAAGCTTTCTTT. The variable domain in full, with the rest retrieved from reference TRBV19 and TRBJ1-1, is DGGITQSPKYLFRKEGQNVTLSCEQNLNHDAMYWYRQDPGQGLRLIYYSQIVNDFQKGDIAEGYSVSREKKESFPLTVTSAQKNPTAFYLCASQDYRTEAFFGQGTRLTVV.

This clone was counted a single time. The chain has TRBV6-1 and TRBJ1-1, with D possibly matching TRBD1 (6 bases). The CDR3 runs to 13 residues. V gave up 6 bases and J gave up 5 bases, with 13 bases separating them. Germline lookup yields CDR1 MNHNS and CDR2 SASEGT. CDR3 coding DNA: TGTGCCAGCAGGACGGGACACACAACTGAAGCTTTCTTT. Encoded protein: CASRTGHTTEAFF.

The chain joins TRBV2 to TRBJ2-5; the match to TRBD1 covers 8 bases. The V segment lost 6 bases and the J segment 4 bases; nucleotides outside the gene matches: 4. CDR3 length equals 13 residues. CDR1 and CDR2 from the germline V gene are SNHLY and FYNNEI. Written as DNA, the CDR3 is TGTGCCAGCAGACGGACAGGGCCAGAGACCCAGTACTTC. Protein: CASRRTGPETQYF.

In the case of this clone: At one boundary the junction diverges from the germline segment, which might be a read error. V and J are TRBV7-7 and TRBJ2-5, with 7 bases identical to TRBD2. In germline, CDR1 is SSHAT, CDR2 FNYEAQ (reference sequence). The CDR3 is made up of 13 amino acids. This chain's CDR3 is CASSYPGGETQYF. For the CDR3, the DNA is TGTGCTAGCAGCTACCCGGGAGGAGAGACCCAGTACTTC. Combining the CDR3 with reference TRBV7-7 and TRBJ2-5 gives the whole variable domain GAGVSQSPRYKVTKRGQDVTLRCDPISSHATLYWYQQALGQGPEFLTYFNYEAQPDKSGLPSDRFSAERPEGSISTLTIQRTEQRDSAMYRCASSYPGGETQYFGPGTRLLVL.

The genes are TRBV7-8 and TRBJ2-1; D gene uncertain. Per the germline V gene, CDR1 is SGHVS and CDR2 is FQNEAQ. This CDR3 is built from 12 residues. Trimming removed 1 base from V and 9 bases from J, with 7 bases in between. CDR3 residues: CASSLGVLEQFF. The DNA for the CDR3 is TGTGCCAGCAGCTTAGGAGTACTTGAGCAGTTCTTC. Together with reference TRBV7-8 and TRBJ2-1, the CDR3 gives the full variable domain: GAGVSQSPRYKVAKRGQDVALRCDPISGHVSLFWYQQALGQGPEFLTYFQNEAQLDKSGLPSDRFFAERPEGSVSTLKIQRTQQEDSAVYLCASSLGVLEQFFGPGTRLTVL.

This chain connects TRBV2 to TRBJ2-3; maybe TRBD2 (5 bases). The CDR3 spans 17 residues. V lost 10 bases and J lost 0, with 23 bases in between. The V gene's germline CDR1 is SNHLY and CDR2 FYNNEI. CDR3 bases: TGTGCCACTAGCATGCTCAAATCCGGGCTTAGCACAGATACGCAGTATTTT. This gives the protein CATSMLKSGLSTDTQYF.

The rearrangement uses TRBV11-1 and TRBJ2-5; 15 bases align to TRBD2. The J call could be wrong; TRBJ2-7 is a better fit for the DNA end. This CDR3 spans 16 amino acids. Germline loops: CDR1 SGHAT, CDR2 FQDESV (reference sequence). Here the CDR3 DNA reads TGTGCCAGCACCCCCCATGGGACTAGCGGGAGGTACGAGCAGTACTTC. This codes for CASTPHGTSGRYEQYF.

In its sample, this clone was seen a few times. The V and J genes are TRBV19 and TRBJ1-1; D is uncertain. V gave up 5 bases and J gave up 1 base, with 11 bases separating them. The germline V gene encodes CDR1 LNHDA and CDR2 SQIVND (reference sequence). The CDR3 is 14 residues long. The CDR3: CASSSLRENTEAFF. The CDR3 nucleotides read TGTGCCAGTAGTTCCCTACGGGAGAACACTGAAGCTTTCTTT.

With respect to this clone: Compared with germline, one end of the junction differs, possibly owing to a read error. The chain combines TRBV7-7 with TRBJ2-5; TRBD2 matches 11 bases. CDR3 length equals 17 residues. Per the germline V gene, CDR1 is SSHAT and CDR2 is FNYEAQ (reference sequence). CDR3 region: CASSFRAVAGGIETQYF. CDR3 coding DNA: TGTGCTAGCAGCTTTAGGGCCGTAGCGGGAGGGATTGAGACCCAGTACTTC. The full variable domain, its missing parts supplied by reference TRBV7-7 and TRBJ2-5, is GAGVSQSPRYKVTKRGQDVTLRCDPISSHATLYWYQQALGQGPEFLTYFNYEAQPDKSGLPSDRFSAERPEGSISTLTIQRTEQRDSAMYRCASSFRAVAGGIETQYFGPGTRLLVL.

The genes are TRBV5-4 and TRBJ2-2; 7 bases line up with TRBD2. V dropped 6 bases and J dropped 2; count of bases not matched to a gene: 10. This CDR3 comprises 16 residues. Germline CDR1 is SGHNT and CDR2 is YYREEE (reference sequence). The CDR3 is CASTQGTGGNTGELFF. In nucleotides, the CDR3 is TGTGCCAGCACCCAGGGCACGGGAGGCAACACCGGGGAGCTGTTTTTT.

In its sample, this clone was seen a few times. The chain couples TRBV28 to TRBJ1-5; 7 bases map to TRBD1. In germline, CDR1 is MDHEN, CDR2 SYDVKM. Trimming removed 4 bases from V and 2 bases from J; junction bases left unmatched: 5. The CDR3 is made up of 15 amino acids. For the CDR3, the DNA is TGTGCCAGCAGTTCAGGAGGGGGCGGCAATCAGCCCCAGCATTTT. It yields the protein CASSSGGGGNQPQHF.

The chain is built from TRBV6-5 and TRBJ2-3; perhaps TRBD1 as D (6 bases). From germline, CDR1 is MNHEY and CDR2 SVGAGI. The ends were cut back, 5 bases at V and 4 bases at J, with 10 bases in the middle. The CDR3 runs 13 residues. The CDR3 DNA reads TGTGCCAGCAGTCAGGGGTGGGCAGATACGCAGTATTTT. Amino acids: CASSQGWADTQYF.